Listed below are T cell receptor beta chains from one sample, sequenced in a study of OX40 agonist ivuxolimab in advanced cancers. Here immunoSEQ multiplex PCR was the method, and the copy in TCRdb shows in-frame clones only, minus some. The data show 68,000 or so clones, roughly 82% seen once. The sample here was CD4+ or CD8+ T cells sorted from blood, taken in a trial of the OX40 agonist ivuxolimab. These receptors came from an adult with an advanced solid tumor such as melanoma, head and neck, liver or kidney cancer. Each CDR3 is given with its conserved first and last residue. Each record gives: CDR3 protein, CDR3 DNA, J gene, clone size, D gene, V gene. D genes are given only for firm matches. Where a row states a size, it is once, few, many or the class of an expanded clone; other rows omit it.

CDR3aa: CASSLGFLGEAFF; CDR3nt: TGTGCCAGCAGCTTGGGTTTCCTAGGGGAAGCTTTCTTT; j_gene: TRBJ1-1; abundance: NA; d_gene: NA; v_gene: TRBV5-5
CDR3aa: CASSSGPSGGNEQFF; CDR3nt: TGTGCCAGCAGCTCAGGGCCCTCAGGGGGCAATGAGCAGTTCTTC; j_gene: TRBJ2-1; abundance: NA; d_gene: TRBD1; v_gene: TRBV5-6
CDR3aa: CSVARLAGGYTDTQYF; CDR3nt: TGCAGCGTTGCCCGACTAGCGGGGGGTTACACAGATACGCAGTATTTT; j_gene: TRBJ2-3; abundance: once; d_gene: TRBD2; v_gene: TRBV29-1
CDR3aa: CASSLMVDTQYF; CDR3nt: TGTGCCAGCAGTTTGATGGTGGATACGCAGTATTTT; j_gene: TRBJ2-3; abundance: NA; d_gene: NA; v_gene: TRBV28
CDR3aa: CASSVAGWNTEAFF; CDR3nt: TGCGCCAGCAGCGTGGCAGGGTGGAACACTGAAGCTTTCTTT; j_gene: TRBJ1-1; abundance: NA; d_gene: NA; v_gene: TRBV5-1
CDR3aa: CVSGTSHYEQYF; CDR3nt: TGTGTCTCTGGGACTAGCCACTACGAGCAGTACTTC; j_gene: TRBJ2-7; abundance: NA; d_gene: TRBD2; v_gene: TRBV27
CDR3aa: CASSPSGTTGNTIYF; CDR3nt: TGTGCCAGCAGTCCCTCCGGGACGACGGGAAACACCATATATTTT; j_gene: TRBJ1-3; abundance: NA; d_gene: NA; v_gene: TRBV5-6
CDR3aa: CASTSTGGNTGELFF; CDR3nt: TGTGCCAGCACCTCCACAGGGGGGAACACCGGGGAGCTGTTTTTT; j_gene: TRBJ2-2; abundance: NA; d_gene: TRBD1; v_gene: TRBV7-2
CDR3aa: CATAILGGVAGELFF; CDR3nt: TGTGCCACTGCCATCCTGGGGGGTGTAGCCGGGGAGCTGTTTTTT; j_gene: TRBJ2-2; abundance: NA; d_gene: NA; v_gene: TRBV6-1
CDR3aa: CASSPGTQEKLFF; CDR3nt: TGTGCCAGCTCCCCCGGGACACAAGAAAAACTGTTTTTT; j_gene: TRBJ1-4; abundance: NA; d_gene: NA; v_gene: TRBV18
CDR3aa: CAISESGMGKVGELFF; CDR3nt: TGTGCCATCAGTGAGTCCGGGATGGGGAAGGTCGGGGAGCTGTTTTTT; j_gene: TRBJ2-2; abundance: NA; d_gene: NA; v_gene: TRBV10-3
CDR3aa: CASSSIAGGYNEQFF; CDR3nt: TGCGCCAGCAGCTCGATAGCGGGGGGTTACAATGAGCAGTTCTTC; j_gene: TRBJ2-1; abundance: NA; d_gene: TRBD2; v_gene: TRBV5-1
CDR3aa: CASSLGGTDHEKLFF; CDR3nt: TGTGCCAGCAGCTTAGGAGGGACAGATCATGAAAAACTGTTTTTT; j_gene: TRBJ1-4; abundance: NA; d_gene: TRBD1; v_gene: TRBV11-2
CDR3aa: CASSFTHLSGANVLTF; CDR3nt: TGTGCCAGCTCCTTCACGCACCTCTCTGGGGCCAACGTCCTGACTTTC; j_gene: TRBJ2-6; abundance: NA; d_gene: NA; v_gene: TRBV18
CDR3aa: CASSPGLGADTQYF; CDR3nt: TGTGCCAGCAGTCCGGGACTAGGGGCAGATACGCAGTATTTT; j_gene: TRBJ2-3; abundance: once; d_gene: TRBD2; v_gene: TRBV2
CDR3aa: CASSLQGATEAFF; CDR3nt: TGCGCCAGCAGCTTACAGGGGGCGACTGAAGCTTTCTTT; j_gene: TRBJ1-1; abundance: NA; d_gene: TRBD1; v_gene: TRBV5-1
CDR3aa: CATLFPGQGFNEQFF; CDR3nt: TGTGCCACCCTATTTCCGGGACAGGGTTTCAATGAGCAGTTCTTC; j_gene: TRBJ2-1; abundance: once; d_gene: TRBD1; v_gene: TRBV19
CDR3aa: CASSLVAGGPTGELFF; CDR3nt: TGTGCCAGCAGCTTAGTTGCGGGAGGGCCCACCGGGGAGCTGTTTTTT; j_gene: TRBJ2-2; abundance: NA; d_gene: TRBD2; v_gene: TRBV11-2
CDR3aa: CASSHKGQGKQFF; CDR3nt: TGCGCCAGCAGTCATAAGGGGCAGGGGAAACAGTTCTTC; j_gene: TRBJ2-1; abundance: NA; d_gene: NA; v_gene: TRBV23-1
CDR3aa: CASSAAGGPNIQYF; CDR3nt: TGCGCCAGCAGTGCGGCGGGGGGCCCCAACATTCAGTACTTC; j_gene: TRBJ2-4; abundance: few; d_gene: TRBD2; v_gene: TRBV10-1
CDR3aa: CASSLKETQYF; CDR3nt: TGTGCCAGCAGTTTAAAAGAGACCCAGTACTTC; j_gene: TRBJ2-5; abundance: NA; d_gene: NA; v_gene: TRBV28
CDR3aa: CATSRDLRGGQYF; CDR3nt: TGTGCCACCAGCAGAGATCTCCGGGGCGGGCAGTATTTT; j_gene: TRBJ2-3; abundance: few; d_gene: NA; v_gene: TRBV15
CDR3aa: CASSLGWAAANTGELFF; CDR3nt: TGCGCCAGCAGCTTGGGTTGGGCAGCCGCGAACACCGGGGAGCTGTTTTTT; j_gene: TRBJ2-2; abundance: NA; d_gene: NA; v_gene: TRBV5-1
CDR3aa: CASTLLYEQYF; CDR3nt: TGTGCCAGCACCCTACTCTACGAGCAGTACTTC; j_gene: TRBJ2-7; abundance: once; d_gene: NA; v_gene: TRBV2
CDR3aa: CASSPGQGTGELFF; CDR3nt: TGTGCCAGCTCACCGGGACAGGGCACCGGGGAGCTGTTTTTT; j_gene: TRBJ2-2; abundance: NA; d_gene: TRBD1; v_gene: TRBV18
CDR3aa: CASRSPWDQETQYF; CDR3nt: TGTGCCAGTAGATCCCCTTGGGACCAAGAGACCCAGTACTTC; j_gene: TRBJ2-5; abundance: NA; d_gene: NA; v_gene: TRBV19
CDR3aa: CASSSPATEAFF; CDR3nt: TGTGCCAGCAGCTCCCCGGCCACTGAAGCTTTCTTT; j_gene: TRBJ1-1; abundance: NA; d_gene: NA; v_gene: TRBV5-4
CDR3aa: CAISTELDAGELFF; CDR3nt: TGTGCCATCAGTACCGAACTCGATGCCGGGGAGCTGTTTTTT; j_gene: TRBJ2-2; abundance: NA; d_gene: NA; v_gene: TRBV10-3
CDR3aa: CASSSTAGGSFRNEQFF; CDR3nt: TGTGCCAGCAGCTCCACAGCAGGGGGGAGTTTTCGGAATGAGCAGTTCTTC; j_gene: TRBJ2-1; abundance: few; d_gene: NA; v_gene: TRBV7-6
CDR3aa: CAISDRGDDEQYF; CDR3nt: TGTGCCATCAGTGACCGGGGAGACGACGAGCAGTACTTC; j_gene: TRBJ2-7; abundance: once; d_gene: NA; v_gene: TRBV10-3
CDR3aa: CASSQALKSEAFF; CDR3nt: TGCGCCAGCAGCCAAGCGTTGAAATCTGAAGCTTTCTTT; j_gene: TRBJ1-1; abundance: NA; d_gene: NA; v_gene: TRBV4-1
CDR3aa: CASSRGGGEETQYF; CDR3nt: TGTGCCAGCAGCCGGGGAGGGGGAGAAGAGACCCAGTACTTC; j_gene: TRBJ2-5; abundance: NA; d_gene: NA; v_gene: TRBV7-2
CDR3aa: CASSIQAQPQHF; CDR3nt: TGTGCCAGTAGTATTCAGGCCCAGCCCCAGCATTTT; j_gene: TRBJ1-5; abundance: NA; d_gene: NA; v_gene: TRBV19
CDR3aa: CASSERTGYSDTQYF; CDR3nt: TGTGCCAGCAGCGAAAGAACAGGGTATTCAGATACGCAGTATTTT; j_gene: TRBJ2-3; abundance: NA; d_gene: NA; v_gene: TRBV11-2
CDR3aa: CASSPRGQGYYNEQFF; CDR3nt: TGTGCCAGCTCACCACGGGGACAGGGTTACTACAATGAGCAGTTCTTC; j_gene: TRBJ2-1; abundance: NA; d_gene: TRBD1; v_gene: TRBV18
CDR3aa: CASSLGPQSYNSPLHF; CDR3nt: TGCGCCAGCAGCTTGGGGCCGCAATCCTATAATTCACCCCTCCACTTT; j_gene: TRBJ1-6; abundance: NA; d_gene: NA; v_gene: TRBV5-1
CDR3aa: CASSVAGLNTEAFF; CDR3nt: TGTGCCAGCAGCGTCGCCGGGCTGAACACTGAAGCTTTCTTT; j_gene: TRBJ1-1; abundance: NA; d_gene: NA; v_gene: TRBV7-8
CDR3aa: CASRGLRDVLSAFF; CDR3nt: TGTGCCAGCAGGGGCCTCAGGGATGTCCTTTCGGCTTTCTTT; j_gene: TRBJ1-1; abundance: NA; d_gene: NA; v_gene: TRBV2
CDR3aa: CASSLNRGEYNEQFF; CDR3nt: TGTGCCAGCAGCTTAAACAGGGGCGAATACAATGAGCAGTTCTTC; j_gene: TRBJ2-1; abundance: NA; d_gene: TRBD1; v_gene: TRBV7-3
CDR3aa: CSVDYGGQGAYGYTF; CDR3nt: TGCAGCGTTGACTACGGCGGGCAGGGGGCCTATGGCTACACCTTC; j_gene: TRBJ1-2; abundance: NA; d_gene: TRBD1; v_gene: TRBV29-1
CDR3aa: CAWGTWNEQFF; CDR3nt: TGTGCCTGGGGTACTTGGAATGAGCAGTTCTTC; j_gene: TRBJ2-1; abundance: few; d_gene: NA; v_gene: TRBV30
CDR3aa: CASSGTSGGAGNEQFF; CDR3nt: TGTGCCAGCAGTGGGACTAGCGGGGGGGCCGGCAATGAGCAGTTCTTC; j_gene: TRBJ2-1; abundance: few; d_gene: TRBD2; v_gene: TRBV2
CDR3aa: CASSPLGETYNEQFF; CDR3nt: TGTGCCAGCAGCCCCCTAGGGGAAACGTACAATGAGCAGTTCTTC; j_gene: TRBJ2-1; abundance: NA; d_gene: NA; v_gene: TRBV28